This TCR beta chain was observed in a study of T cell responses to AZD1222 COVID-19 vaccine. The CDR3 is made up of 17 amino acids. Germline CDR1 reads SGHAT; CDR2 reads FQNNGV. V lost 5 bases, J lost 3 bases, and 20 bases lay in between. Some clones are missing from TCRdb's copy, which holds only in-frame ones; the method was immunoSEQ multiplex PCR. This table has around 89,000 clones, about 91% appearing once. This chain joins TRBV11-2 and TRBJ1-3; no definite D call. This TCR derives from an adult who received the AZD1222 COVID-19 vaccine. Sequenced material: peripheral blood, taken 28 days after the second AZD1222 dose. The CDR3 nucleotides read TGTGCCAGCAGCCTACTACATGCGCGGTCATATGGAAACACCATATATTTT. This codes for CASSLLHARSYGNTIYF.